This TCR beta chain derives from a study of T cells after yellow fever vaccination. Whole-study findings and limits: Among primary-vaccination clones, most reappeared after the booster, at 95% to 96% for CD4 and approximately 88% for CD8. Overall, a small share of clonotypes was seen in both CD4 and CD8 compartments.

This CDR3 comprises 13 residues. Between the trimmed V and J ends, which lost 9 bases and 0 bases, there was a span of 10 bases. CDR1 KGHDR and CDR2 SFDVKD come from the germline V gene. TCRdb reprocessed the 5' RACE reads with MiXCR, giving one entry per CDR3 protein. The sample holds around 500,000 distinct CDR3 sequences, less than 25% seen once. This clonotype has more than one count but fewer than ten. Antigen unknown. The TCR originated in a young man who received the YFV17D yellow fever vaccine. The chain recombines TRBV24-1 with TRBJ2-5, with a tentative D call TRBD2 (5 bases). The sample was PBMCs, taken less than 25 days after the first yellow fever vaccination. The CDR3 nucleotides are TGTGCCACCTCTGGGGAGTACCAAGAGACCCAGTACTTC. This encodes CATSGEYQETQYF.